Listed below are T cell receptor beta chains from one sample, sequenced in a study of T-cell memory formation after mild COVID-19. TCRdb ran MiXCR on the 5' RACE reads and lists one entry per CDR3 protein. The data show 180,000 or so distinct CDR3 sequences, around a tenth seen once. Material for sequencing was PBMCs or a T cell subset sorted from them (not recorded which). The receptor source for this set is a man aged 18 to 30 who had mild COVID-19 (a few samples of this study predate the infection). Cell type and time point are not known. The CDR3 runs from the conserved cysteine through the conserved F or W. Each record gives: CDR3 protein, CDR3 DNA, clone size, V gene, D gene, J gene. The D gene is left open where the match is weak. Only part of the rows carry a size: once, few, many, or a class if the clone is expanded.

CDR3 protein: CSARVNNFFFTEAFF
CDR3 DNA: TGCAGTGCTAGAGTGAACAACTTTTTTTTCACTGAAGCTTTCTTT
clone size: few
V gene: TRBV20-1
D gene: NA
J gene: TRBJ1-1

CDR3 protein: CASSLGDRAAQPQHF
CDR3 DNA: TGTGCCAGCAGCTTGGGGGACAGGGCGGCTCAGCCCCAGCATTTT
clone size: few
V gene: TRBV11-2
D gene: TRBD1
J gene: TRBJ1-5

CDR3 protein: CASSPRRQLSGANVLTF
CDR3 DNA: TGTGCCAGCAGCCCTAGGCGGCAGCTCTCTGGGGCCAACGTCCTGACTTTC
clone size: few
V gene: TRBV7-3
D gene: NA
J gene: TRBJ2-6

CDR3 protein: CASSLVGLGYTF
CDR3 DNA: TGTGCCAGCAGCTTAGTGGGCCTCGGCTACACCTTC
clone size: NA
V gene: TRBV11-2
D gene: NA
J gene: TRBJ1-2

CDR3 protein: CAISLTGTEAFF
CDR3 DNA: TGTGCCATCAGCTTAACAGGAACTGAAGCTTTCTTT
clone size: few
V gene: TRBV10-3
D gene: NA
J gene: TRBJ1-1

CDR3 protein: CASSLETLDTQYF
CDR3 DNA: TGTGCCAGCAGCCTGGAGACATTAGATACGCAGTATTTT
clone size: many
V gene: TRBV7-9
D gene: NA
J gene: TRBJ2-3

CDR3 protein: CASSFSIGNTIYF
CDR3 DNA: TGTGCCAGCAGTTTTTCTATTGGAAACACCATATATTTT
clone size: NA
V gene: TRBV12-3/TRBV12-4
D gene: NA
J gene: TRBJ1-3

CDR3 protein: CASRNGGKLFF
CDR3 DNA: TGTGCCAGCAGAAACGGGGGTAAACTGTTTTTT
clone size: few
V gene: TRBV6-5
D gene: NA
J gene: TRBJ1-4

CDR3 protein: CASSHPRGANYGYTF
CDR3 DNA: TGCGCCAGCAGCCATCCCAGAGGGGCTAACTATGGCTACACCTTC
clone size: NA
V gene: TRBV4-1
D gene: NA
J gene: TRBJ1-2

CDR3 protein: CSVSTGGNTEAFF
CDR3 DNA: TGCAGTGTTTCGACAGGGGGTAACACTGAAGCTTTCTTT
clone size: NA
V gene: TRBV20-1
D gene: TRBD1
J gene: TRBJ1-1

CDR3 protein: CASSLTTSETQYF
CDR3 DNA: TGCGCCAGCAGCTTGACTACAAGTGAGACCCAGTACTTC
clone size: NA
V gene: TRBV5-1
D gene: NA
J gene: TRBJ2-5

CDR3 protein: CASSKAGGWYNSPLHF
CDR3 DNA: TGTGCCAGCAGCAAAGCAGGGGGCTGGTATAATTCACCCCTCCACTTT
clone size: NA
V gene: TRBV7-2
D gene: TRBD1
J gene: TRBJ1-6

CDR3 protein: CASSLEVSGMALFF
CDR3 DNA: TGTGCCAGCAGCTTAGAAGTTTCGGGGATGGCACTGTTTTTT
clone size: many
V gene: TRBV5-5
D gene: NA
J gene: TRBJ1-4

CDR3 protein: CASSGTFSGNTIYF
CDR3 DNA: TGTGCCAGCAGCGGGACCTTTTCTGGAAACACCATATATTTT
clone size: NA
V gene: TRBV9
D gene: NA
J gene: TRBJ1-3

CDR3 protein: CASSPGTLRETQYF
CDR3 DNA: TGTGCCAGCAGTCCCGGGACTCTCCGAGAGACCCAGTACTTC
clone size: NA
V gene: TRBV7-2
D gene: NA
J gene: TRBJ2-5

CDR3 protein: CASSSDLSPLHF
CDR3 DNA: TGTGCCAGCAGCTCGGATCTGTCACCCCTCCACTTT
clone size: NA
V gene: TRBV7-9
D gene: NA
J gene: TRBJ1-6

CDR3 protein: CASSYSITRQGNEQYF
CDR3 DNA: TGTGCCAGCAGTTACTCTATCACCAGACAGGGCAACGAGCAGTACTTC
clone size: NA
V gene: TRBV6-5
D gene: TRBD1
J gene: TRBJ2-7

CDR3 protein: CASSYSWGRVGYNEQFF
CDR3 DNA: TGTGCCAGCAGTTATTCGTGGGGCCGAGTGGGCTACAATGAGCAGTTCTTC
clone size: few
V gene: TRBV6-5
D gene: NA
J gene: TRBJ2-1

CDR3 protein: CASSYRLANIQYF
CDR3 DNA: TGTGCCAGCAGTTACCGGCTAGCTAACATTCAGTACTTC
clone size: few
V gene: TRBV6-2/TRBV6-3
D gene: NA
J gene: TRBJ2-4

CDR3 protein: CASSIRGRQDTQYF
CDR3 DNA: TGTGCCAGCAGCATCCGGGGACGGCAAGATACGCAGTATTTT
clone size: few
V gene: TRBV12-3/TRBV12-4
D gene: NA
J gene: TRBJ2-3

CDR3 protein: CASSRDRGFKDEQFF
CDR3 DNA: TGTGCCAGCAGTAGGGACAGGGGGTTTAAGGATGAGCAGTTCTTC
clone size: NA
V gene: TRBV2
D gene: TRBD1
J gene: TRBJ2-1

CDR3 protein: CASSLYGRVNEQFF
CDR3 DNA: TGCGCCAGCAGCTTGTACGGAAGGGTCAATGAGCAGTTCTTC
clone size: many
V gene: TRBV5-1
D gene: NA
J gene: TRBJ2-1

CDR3 protein: CASSLVTGNMGEQYF
CDR3 DNA: TGTGCCAGCAGCTTAGTCACTGGGAACATGGGGGAGCAGTACTTC
clone size: few
V gene: TRBV7-2
D gene: NA
J gene: TRBJ2-7

CDR3 protein: CASSLPPTGRRTDTQYF
CDR3 DNA: TGTGCCAGCAGTTTACCCCCCACGGGGAGACGCACAGATACGCAGTATTTT
clone size: NA
V gene: TRBV28
D gene: NA
J gene: TRBJ2-3

CDR3 protein: CSARVSGGAGYTF
CDR3 DNA: TGCAGTGCTAGAGTCTCCGGGGGGGCTGGCTACACCTTC
clone size: NA
V gene: TRBV20-1
D gene: NA
J gene: TRBJ1-2

CDR3 protein: CATDSSPLGGEQFF
CDR3 DNA: TGTGCCACGGATTCCAGCCCGCTGGGGGGTGAGCAGTTCTTC
clone size: few
V gene: TRBV28
D gene: NA
J gene: TRBJ2-1

CDR3 protein: CASSLKGSYEQYF
CDR3 DNA: TGTGCCAGCAGCTTGAAGGGATCTTACGAGCAGTACTTC
clone size: few
V gene: TRBV5-6
D gene: NA
J gene: TRBJ2-7

CDR3 protein: CASSPIGDGEKLFF
CDR3 DNA: TGTGCCAGCAGCCCGATCGGGGACGGAGAAAAACTGTTTTTT
clone size: NA
V gene: TRBV7-9
D gene: NA
J gene: TRBJ1-4

CDR3 protein: CSARRFLRGTEAFF
CDR3 DNA: TGCAGTGCTAGACGATTTCTGAGGGGCACTGAAGCTTTCTTT
clone size: NA
V gene: TRBV20-1
D gene: NA
J gene: TRBJ1-1

CDR3 protein: CASSLAGAQAGPTDTQYF
CDR3 DNA: TGTGCCAGCAGCTTGGCGGGGGCCCAAGCAGGTCCCACAGATACGCAGTATTTT
clone size: few
V gene: TRBV5-5
D gene: NA
J gene: TRBJ2-3

CDR3 protein: CASSLGNRGLGNTIYF
CDR3 DNA: TGTGCCAGCAGCTTAGGCAACAGGGGGCTCGGAAACACCATATATTTT
clone size: NA
V gene: TRBV7-2
D gene: TRBD1
J gene: TRBJ1-3

CDR3 protein: CASSSEGTYEQYF
CDR3 DNA: TGTGCCAGCAGTTCCGAGGGGACCTACGAGCAGTACTTC
clone size: NA
V gene: TRBV6-2/TRBV6-3
D gene: NA
J gene: TRBJ2-7

CDR3 protein: CASSLEFREQFF
CDR3 DNA: TGCGCCAGCAGCTTGGAGTTTCGCGAGCAGTTCTTC
clone size: many
V gene: TRBV5-1
D gene: NA
J gene: TRBJ2-1

CDR3 protein: CASSVDLRSTRADNEQFF
CDR3 DNA: TGTGCCAGCAGCGTAGATCTCAGATCCACGCGGGCCGACAATGAGCAGTTCTTC
clone size: few
V gene: TRBV9
D gene: NA
J gene: TRBJ2-1

CDR3 protein: CSATGGGGAYNEQFF
CDR3 DNA: TGCAGTGCCACCGGCGGGGGGGGCGCCTACAATGAGCAGTTCTTC
clone size: few
V gene: TRBV20-1
D gene: TRBD2
J gene: TRBJ2-1

CDR3 protein: CASSSRTGDTAFF
CDR3 DNA: TGTGCCAGCAGTTCACGGACAGGGGACACAGCTTTCTTT
clone size: many
V gene: TRBV27
D gene: TRBD1
J gene: TRBJ1-1

CDR3 protein: CASRAGGVSYNEQFF
CDR3 DNA: TGTGCCAGCAGAGCGGGGGGCGTCTCCTACAATGAGCAGTTCTTC
clone size: many
V gene: TRBV6-5
D gene: TRBD2
J gene: TRBJ2-1

CDR3 protein: CASSSSTTGVVTQYF
CDR3 DNA: TGTGCCAGCAGCTCATCTACGACAGGGGTCGTGACCCAGTACTTC
clone size: few
V gene: TRBV7-6
D gene: TRBD1
J gene: TRBJ2-5

CDR3 protein: CATSPSGVTDTQYF
CDR3 DNA: TGTGCCACATCCCCTAGCGGGGTTACAGATACGCAGTATTTT
clone size: NA
V gene: TRBV6-5
D gene: TRBD2
J gene: TRBJ2-3

CDR3 protein: CASSLAPSHTGELFF
CDR3 DNA: TGTGCCAGCAGCTTAGCCCCCAGCCACACCGGGGAGCTGTTTTTT
clone size: few
V gene: TRBV7-2
D gene: NA
J gene: TRBJ2-2